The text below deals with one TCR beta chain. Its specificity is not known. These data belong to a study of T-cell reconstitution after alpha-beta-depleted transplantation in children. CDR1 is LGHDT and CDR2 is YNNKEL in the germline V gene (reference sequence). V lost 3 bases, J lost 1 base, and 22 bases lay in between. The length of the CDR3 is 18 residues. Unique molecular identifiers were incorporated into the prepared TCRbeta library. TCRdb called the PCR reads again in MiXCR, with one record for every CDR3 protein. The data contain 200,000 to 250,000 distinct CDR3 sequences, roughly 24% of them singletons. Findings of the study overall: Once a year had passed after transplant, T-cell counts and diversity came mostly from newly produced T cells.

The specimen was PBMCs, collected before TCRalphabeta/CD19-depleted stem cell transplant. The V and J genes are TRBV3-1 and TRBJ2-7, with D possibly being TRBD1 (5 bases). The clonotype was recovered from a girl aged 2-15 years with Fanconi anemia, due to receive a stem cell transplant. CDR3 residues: CASSHSIRTRAWSYEQYF. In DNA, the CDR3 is TGTGCCAGCAGCCATAGCATCAGGACACGCGCCTGGTCCTACGAGCAGTACTTC.